The rows below give T cell receptor beta chains drawn from one sample of a study of cytotoxic CD8 clonotypes in ibrutinib-treated CLL. Produced via immunoSEQ multiplex PCR; TCRdb's table is partial and in-frame only. The table has tens of thousands of clones, roughly 70% seen once. Here the sequenced sample was PBMCs, taken at disease progression, from a patient treated with ibrutinib. The receptors were sampled from a human donor with chronic lymphocytic leukemia. Each CDR3 is given with its conserved first and last residue. D genes are given only for firm matches. Part of the rows lack a size; the others show once, few, many or a class for expanded clones.

J	D	size	V	CDR3	DNA
TRBJ2-5	NA	NA	TRBV7-2	CASSSQETQYF	TGTGCCAGCAGCTCCCAAGAGACCCAGTACTTC
TRBJ2-7	TRBD2	NA	TRBV10-3	CAISVGTSYEQYF	TGTGCCATCAGTGTGGGGACTAGCTACGAGCAGTACTTC
TRBJ2-5	TRBD2	NA	TRBV9	CASSVFGRGQETQYF	TGTGCCAGCAGCGTATTCGGGAGGGGGCAAGAGACCCAGTACTTC
TRBJ2-7	NA	NA	TRBV9	CASSSGPSYEQYF	TGTGCCAGCAGCTCCGGGCCTAGTTACGAGCAGTACTTC
TRBJ2-7	TRBD2	NA	TRBV28	CASSLVAGGYEQYF	TGTGCCAGCAGTTTAGTTGCGGGAGGGTACGAGCAGTACTTC
TRBJ2-1	NA	NA	TRBV18	CASSPPTLNEQFF	TGTGCCAGCTCACCACCAACCTTGAATGAGCAGTTCTTC
TRBJ1-4	NA	once	TRBV4-2	CASSQEGLGTTNEKLFF	TGTGCCAGCAGCCAAGAGGGGCTCGGTACAACTAATGAAAAACTGTTTTTT
TRBJ1-2	NA	medium-sized	TRBV4-1	CASSQDPSDPEDYTF	TGCGCCAGCAGCCAAGATCCGTCGGACCCCGAGGACTACACCTTC
TRBJ1-2	NA	NA	TRBV7-2	CASSLVGVGYTF	TGTGCCAGCAGCTTAGTGGGAGTTGGCTACACCTTC
TRBJ1-1	NA	NA	TRBV9	CASTLDTANTEAFF	TGTGCCAGCACCCTAGACACAGCGAACACTGAAGCTTTCTTT
TRBJ2-1	NA	NA	TRBV5-1	CASSLSRGVYNEQFF	TGCGCCAGCAGCTTGTCGCGCGGGGTCTACAATGAGCAGTTCTTC
TRBJ1-4	NA	NA	TRBV30	CAWSGTSNEKLFF	TGTGCCTGGAGTGGGACCTCTAATGAAAAACTGTTTTTT
TRBJ1-1	NA	NA	TRBV6-6	CASSYPETGHTEAFF	TGTGCCAGCAGTTACCCCGAAACCGGGCACACTGAAGCTTTCTTT
TRBJ1-1	TRBD1	NA	TRBV7-9	CASSSPSGTGGNTEAFF	TGTGCCAGCAGCTCACCGAGCGGGACAGGGGGGAACACTGAAGCTTTCTTT
TRBJ2-7	NA	NA	TRBV4-1	CASSQVETPHEQYF	TGCGCCAGCAGCCAGGTTGAGACGCCACACGAGCAGTACTTC
TRBJ1-2	NA	NA	TRBV5-5	CASSDPGGYGYTF	TGTGCCAGCAGCGACCCGGGCGGATATGGCTACACCTTC